The present entry profiles one T cell receptor (beta chain) with its context. Its antigen is unknown. Base qualities were left out, and no much larger clone turns up one base away. Whole blood was collected in K2EDTA tubes by collaborating institutions according to the institutions' own protocols. For TCRbeta analysis, collaborator samples were shipped as frozen whole blood, as isolated PBMCs, or as DNA extracted from either sample type. This sample was taken from a study of blood T cell repertoires in COVID-19 (dated by TCRdb to 2020 to 2022). Turning to the overall study: Samples from collaborators originated in the United States, Italy and Spain and spanned both the acute and convalescent phases of COVID-19. The sample metadata nearly always contained a de-identified subject ID, COVID-19 status, age in years and sex. Where HLA class I and class II types were available, the types were taken from metadata supplied by the sample provider, not from assay-based typing. The samples were drawn from the first 160 participants of the ongoing ImmuneRACE study and from about 1,200 subjects provided by 6 global collaborators. The repertoires were released in a freely available public database meant as a resource for research on the immune response to SARS-CoV-2. Deeply sampled blood TCRbeta repertoires from subjects exposed to, actively infected with, or recovered from COVID-19 were included in the dataset. The material from the prospective study consisted of cDNA or gDNA derived from T cells, B-cell-depleted T cells, or PBMCs. Beyond this particular receptor, the publication reports: How much clinical and demographic metadata was included differed by source and by participant, and the metadata was provided uncurated.

Including the terminal cysteine and phenylalanine, the CDR3 comprises 15 residues. Just CDR3 DNA is preserved here, 45 bases in frame from base 1. For CDR1 and CDR2, the germline V gene (reference sequence) lists GTSNPN and SVGIG. Trimming removed 3 bases from V and 5 bases from J; the gene matches leave 7 bases unexplained. TCRbeta CDR3 regions were amplified from genomic DNA using the immunoSEQ Assay, a bias-controlled multiplex PCR. From the authors' description of their analysis: The number of nucleated cells in each sample was estimated by amplification of reference gene primers within the assay. To quantify the absolute abundance of each unique TCRbeta CDR3 rearrangement, sequence reads were collapsed and filtered. For each sample, productive Simpson clonality was calculated as the square root of Simpson's diversity index across productive rearrangements. TCRdb mirrors the immuneACCESS table, restricted to in-frame sequences. Some clones are absent from its copies; in checked studies, under half trace to an unresolved V gene, and the reason for the others is unknown. That table gives V, J and clone size, and the DNA gave D and trimming. Across this sample there are about 82,000 clones, with about 80% seen only once. The top ten clones comprise 9.5% to 15% of the sample.

The rearranged segments are TRBV30 and TRBJ1-6; TRBD1 lines up with 7 middle nucleotides. Specimen: peripheral blood. This clonotype was sampled from a woman aged 40 to 55 with active or convalescent COVID-19. The DNA reads as follows: TGTGCCTGGAGGAGCCAAGGGGGCAATAATTCACCCCTCCACTTT. It specifies CAWRSQGGNNSPLHF.